One and the same sample provided the 24 T cell receptor beta chains below, sequenced in a study of blood T cell repertoires in COVID-19. Sequenced by immunoSEQ multiplex PCR; TCRdb stores in-frame clones only, minus some. The top ten clones hold approximately 2.3% of a sample with 100,000 to 150,000 clones, about 86% of them seen once. The sample taken for sequencing was peripheral blood. The receptors originated from a woman in her forties or fifties with acute or convalescent COVID-19.

The rearrangement joins TRBV18 to TRBJ1-1; 8 bases are a match to TRBD1. In germline, CDR1 is KGHSH, CDR2 LQKENI. V lost 2 bases to trimming and J lost 4 bases; unmatched junction nucleotides: 15. The CDR3 extends over 18 amino acids. CDR3 sequence: CASSPTRYSGQVSTEAFF. The CDR3 nucleotides read TGTGCCAGCTCACCAACGAGGTATTCGGGACAGGTGAGCACTGAAGCTTTCTTT.

CDR3 DNA: TGTGCCAGCAGCTTACGGACTGGGCGGGGGTTCGGGGAGCTGTTTTTT. Protein sequence: CASSLRTGRGFGELFF. The V gene is TRBV7-8, the J gene TRBJ2-2; 7 bases align to TRBD2. Germline loops: CDR1 SGHVS, CDR2 FQNEAQ. V shed 2 bases, J shed 7 bases, and the junction held 10 bases outside the gene matches. The CDR3 contains 16 residues.

This clone was seen only a few times. The gene calls are TRBV5-5 and TRBJ1-5, with D perhaps TRBD1 (5 bases). V was pared by 0 bases and J by 7 bases, with 11 bases between. The CDR3 is made up of 14 amino acids. CDR1 is SGHKS, CDR2 YYEKEE, per germline (reference sequence). The CDR3 coding sequence is TGTGCCAGCAGCTTGGAGGCAGGGCCCCAGCCCCAGCATTTT. Its translation is CASSLEAGPQPQHF.

The chain links TRBV27 to TRBJ1-2; 8 bases fit TRBD1. Germline V gene lookup returns CDR1 MNHEY and CDR2 SMNVEV (reference sequence). With 8 bases clipped from V and 5 bases from J, the junction kept 7 bases outside the gene matches. This CDR3 spans 13 amino acids. CDR3 nucleotide sequence: TGTGCCAGCGGCCGCGGACAGGGATATGGCTACACCTTC. Protein product: CASGRGQGYGYTF.

This chain uses TRBV5-4 with TRBJ1-2; D is ambiguous. Germline assignment: CDR1 SGHNT and CDR2 YYREEE (reference sequence). CDR3 length: 14 residues. V was pared by 4 bases and J by 7 bases, with 17 bases between. CDR3 protein: CASSNEGSRFGYTF. The CDR3 bases are TGTGCCAGCAGCAATGAGGGCTCCCGCTTTGGCTACACCTTC.

This rearrangement joins TRBV7-2 to TRBJ2-3, with TRBD2 matching over 10 bases. Germline trimming cut 1 base from V and 5 bases from J; bases unmatched to any gene: 3. The CDR3 contains 15 residues. Germline assignment: CDR1 SGHTA and CDR2 FQGNSA. As DNA, the CDR3 is TGTGCCAGCAGCTTAGAAGCGGGGGGGGTAGATACGCAGTATTTT. Protein sequence: CASSLEAGGVDTQYF.

The V call is TRBV7-3, the J call TRBJ2-2; TRBD2 matches 12 bases. The V segment lost 3 bases and the J segment 7 bases; nucleotides outside the gene matches: 3. The CDR3 length is 15 residues. Germline CDR1 reads SGHTA; CDR2 reads FQGTGA. For the CDR3, the DNA is TGTGCCAGCAGCTTGACTAGCGGGAGACGCGGGGAGCTGTTTTTT. As protein: CASSLTSGRRGELFF.

This chain uses TRBV19 with TRBJ1-1, with a weak D call TRBD1 (5 bases). This CDR3 is built from 14 residues. Trimming shortened V by 6 bases and J by 1 base, and 12 bases separated the two germline ends. Germline V lookup: CDR1 LNHDA, CDR2 SQIVND (reference sequence). CDR3 protein: CASSRTGGNTEAFF. The DNA for the CDR3 is TGTGCCAGTAGCCGGACGGGGGGGAACACTGAAGCTTTCTTT.

This chain links TRBV11-2 with TRBJ2-7, with a tentative D call TRBD1 (6 bases). Trimming took off 1 base at V and 3 bases at J, with 10 bases between the two ends. Germline values: CDR1 SGHAT, CDR2 FQNNGV. The CDR3 runs 14 residues. The CDR3 coding sequence is TGTGCCAGCAGCTTAGTCGCCAGGGGCTACGAGCAGTACTTC. This translates into CASSLVARGYEQYF.

This clone has just one count. This chain joins TRBV6-5 and TRBJ1-1; D possibly corresponds to TRBD1 (6 bases). The CDR3 is made up of 15 amino acids. The V gene's germline CDR1 is MNHEY and CDR2 SVGAGI. Trimming took 10 bases from V and 1 from J, leaving 19 bases between them. The DNA for the CDR3 is TGTGCCATTCCCTGGACAGACGGTTGGAACACTGAAGCTTTCTTT. Protein sequence: CAIPWTDGWNTEAFF.

This clone was detected only once. V is TRBV18 and J is TRBJ1-5; D is unresolved. Trimming left V 3 bases short and J 1 base short, with 10 bases between. Germline V gene sequence: CDR1 KGHSH, CDR2 LQKENI. The CDR3 consists of 15 residues. The CDR3 DNA sequence: TGTGCCAGCTCACCCACGCAGGCAAGCAATCAGCCCCAGCATTTT. Amino acids: CASSPTQASNQPQHF.

V and J are TRBV23-1 and TRBJ2-3, with TRBD2 identical over 9 bases. TRBV23-1 is treated as an ORF (open reading frame) with a function not yet certain. V lost 4 bases and J lost 2; bases outside the gene matches: 7. The CDR3 is 16 amino acids. CDR3 residues: CASSLEREVSTDTQYF. CDR3 nucleotide sequence: TGCGCCAGCAGTCTAGAGCGGGAGGTCTCCACAGATACGCAGTATTTT.

The rearrangement joins TRBV3-1 (or the pseudogene TRBV3-2) to TRBJ2-7; maybe TRBD1 (6 bases). V dropped 5 bases and J dropped 2 bases, with 13 bases sitting between them. Germline V gene lookup returns CDR1 LGHDT and CDR2 YNNKEL (reference sequence). This CDR3 spans 14 amino acids. DNA for the CDR3: TGTGCCAGCAGCACACTCAGGGGTGCCTACGAGCAGTACTTC. Translation gives CASSTLRGAYEQYF.

This chain connects TRBV7-9 to TRBJ2-7; 13 bases agree with TRBD2. Germline loops: CDR1 SEHNR, CDR2 FQNEAQ (reference sequence). V shed 5 bases, J shed 4 bases, and the junction held 2 bases outside the gene matches. CDR3 size: 14 residues. As DNA, the CDR3 is TGTGCCAGCAGCCGGACTAGCGGGAGTTACGAGCAGTACTTC. As protein: CASSRTSGSYEQYF.

This clone has more than one count but fewer than ten. The J gene is TRBJ1-4, the V gene TRBV19; D ambiguous. In germline, CDR1 is LNHDA, CDR2 SQIVND (reference sequence). This CDR3 is built from 15 residues. V lost 5 bases to trimming and J lost 4 bases, with 14 bases between them. The CDR3 DNA reads as TGTGCCAGTAGTCGTTTTGGTCAGGATAATGAAAAACTGTTTTTT. It encodes CASSRFGQDNEKLFF.

The chain combines TRBV5-4 with TRBJ2-2; D call uncertain. This CDR3 contains 13 residues. Trimming pared 5 bases from V and 1 base from J, leaving 6 bases between. The germline gives CDR1 SGHNT, CDR2 YYREEE (reference sequence). This CDR3 is CASRGGNTGELFF. DNA for the CDR3: TGTGCCAGCAGAGGCGGGAACACCGGGGAGCTGTTTTTT.

V and J are TRBV5-1 and TRBJ2-7, with unresolved D. The germline V gene has CDR1 SGHRS and CDR2 YFSETQ. The CDR3 sequence is 15 residues long. Trimming removed 4 bases at V and 0 bases at J, with 14 bases between. The CDR3 DNA follows: TGCGCCAGCAGCCCCCGGCAGGTCAGCTCCTACGAGCAGTACTTC. It specifies CASSPRQVSSYEQYF.

V usage is TRBV7-9 and J usage is TRBJ2-3, with D perhaps matching TRBD2 (6 bases). The germline V and J ends were trimmed by 5 bases and 6 bases, with 15 bases remaining between them. CDR1 and CDR2 from the germline V gene are SEHNR and FQNEAQ (reference sequence). The CDR3 is made up of 14 amino acids. The CDR3 spells CASSPSRGWDTQYF. CDR3 in DNA: TGTGCCAGCAGCCCAAGCCGGGGGTGGGATACGCAGTATTTT.

This chain joins TRBV5-1 and TRBJ1-6, with D maybe TRBD1 (6 bases). V gave up 1 base and J gave up 5 bases, with 10 bases separating them. Germline CDR1 reads SGHRS; CDR2 reads YFSETQ. The CDR3 is 15 amino acids. Here the CDR3 DNA reads TGCGCCAGCAGCTTGCTACAGGGAAATAATTCACCCCTCCACTTT. It yields the protein CASSLLQGNNSPLHF. The full variable domain, rest sourced from reference TRBV5-1 and TRBJ1-6, is KAGVTQTPRYLIKTRGQQVTLSCSPISGHRSVSWYQQTPGQGLQFLFEYFSETQRNKGNFPGRFSGRQFSNSRSEMNVSTLELGDSALYLCASSLLQGNNSPLHFGNGTRLTVT.

The chain employs TRBV10-2 and TRBJ2-7, with no clear D. The CDR3 is 12 residues long. V gave up 6 bases and J gave up 3 bases, with 9 bases separating them. CDR1 and CDR2 from the germline V gene are WSHSY and SAAADI. The CDR3: CASSPQFYEQYF. The CDR3 DNA is TGCGCCAGCAGCCCACAGTTCTACGAGCAGTACTTC.

The V call is TRBV4-3, the J call TRBJ2-5; TRBD1 might be the D (5 bases). Germline-derived CDR1 and CDR2 are LGHNA and YSLEER. CDR3 length: 15 amino acids. V lost 0 bases and J lost 5, with 13 bases in between. CDR3 DNA: TGCGCCAGCAGCCAAGATCCAGGGTTTGGCGAGACCCAGTACTTC. This encodes CASSQDPGFGETQYF.

V gene TRBV18 combines with J gene TRBJ1-1, with D perhaps TRBD1 (5 bases). Germline lookup yields CDR1 KGHSH and CDR2 LQKENI. Trimming cost V 3 bases and J 3 bases, with 14 bases left between them. CDR3 size: 15 residues. CDR3 nucleotide sequence: TGTGCCAGCTCACCCCGACAGTCGCCTGACACTGAAGCTTTCTTT. Translating gives CASSPRQSPDTEAFF.

The CDR3 sequence is CASRTPANTEAFF. The DNA for the CDR3 is TGTGCCAGCCGGACTCCCGCGAACACTGAAGCTTTCTTT. V gene TRBV2 combines with J gene TRBJ1-1; D remains unclear. Germline V gene data show CDR1 as SNHLY and CDR2 as FYNNEI. The CDR3 runs to 13 residues. Trimming removed 8 bases from V and 1 base from J, with 11 bases in between.

The rearrangement joins TRBV9 to TRBJ1-1, with D tentatively TRBD1 (6 bases). This CDR3 comprises 13 residues. CDR1 is SGDLS, CDR2 YYNGEE, per germline. V was pared by 1 base and J by 7 bases, with 11 bases between. CDR3 sequence reads: CASSVQGMDEAFF. The CDR3 DNA follows: TGTGCCAGCAGCGTACAGGGGATGGATGAAGCTTTCTTT.